One sample yielded the 16 T cell receptor beta chains listed below, sequenced in a study of T cell repertoires in cytomegalovirus infection. One entry per CDR3 protein results from TCRdb running MiXCR on the reads. The data contain more than 75,000 distinct CDR3 sequences, more than 3% of them seen just once; the ten biggest clones take up 4.6%. The sample was PBMCs. These receptors were obtained from a human donor in good health (CMV status not recorded). Some clones in this sample may be carry-over from other donors' samples.

This clonotype came up many times. The chain joins TRBV7-2 to TRBJ1-1; D gene ambiguous. Trimming shortened V by 3 bases and J by 0 bases, and 8 bases separated the two germline ends. The CDR3 loop spans 14 amino acids. Germline lookup yields CDR1 SGHTA and CDR2 FQGNSA. DNA of the CDR3: TGTGCCAGCAGCTTGATGTGGATGAACACTGAAGCTTTCTTT. It encodes CASSLMWMNTEAFF. The variable domain in full, with the rest retrieved from reference TRBV7-2 and TRBJ1-1, is GAGVSQSPSNKVTEKGKDVELRCDPISGHTALYWYRQSLGQGLEFLIYFQGNSAPDKSGLPSDRFSAERTGGSVSTLTIQRTQQEDSAVYLCASSLMWMNTEAFFGQGTRLTVV.

This clonotype was counted ten times or more. This chain joins TRBV30 and TRBJ1-1; 8 nucleotides line up with TRBD1. Germline loops: CDR1 GTSNPN, CDR2 SVGIG (reference sequence). V shed 7 bases, J shed 1 base, and the junction held 5 bases outside the gene matches. The CDR3 totals 13 residues. CDR3 in amino acids: CALLTGANTEAFF. Written as DNA, the CDR3 is TGTGCCTTGTTGACAGGGGCGAACACTGAAGCTTTCTTT.

This clonotype was seen repeatedly, ten times or more. The J gene is TRBJ1-3, the V gene TRBV11-1; D is undetermined. Looked up from germline, CDR1 is SGHAT and CDR2 is FQDESV (reference sequence). The CDR3 extends over 15 amino acids. Trimming shortened V by 3 bases and J by 1 base, and 10 bases separated the two germline ends. The CDR3 here is CASSLTRRSGNTIYF. In nucleotides, the CDR3 is TGTGCCAGCAGCTTGACGAGGCGGTCTGGAAACACCATATATTTT. The whole variable domain, remainder taken from reference TRBV11-1 and TRBJ1-3, is EAEVAQSPRYKITEKSQAVAFWCDPISGHATLYWYRQILGQGPELLVQFQDESVVDDSQLPKDRFSAERLKGVDSTLKIQPAELGDSAMYLCASSLTRRSGNTIYFGEGSWLTVV.

Many counts were recorded for this clonotype. The V gene is TRBV20-1, the J gene TRBJ2-1, with TRBD1 identical over 11 bases. Germline values: CDR1 DFQATT, CDR2 SNEGSKA (reference sequence). Trimming removed 6 bases from V and 6 bases from J; junction bases left unmatched: 10. This CDR3 region has 15 residues. In nucleotides, the CDR3 is TGCAGTGCCCATACCGGGACAGGGGGGAGCAATGAGCAGTTCTTC. Protein sequence: CSAHTGTGGSNEQFF.

This clonotype was observed many times. J is TRBJ1-2 and V is TRBV24-1; TRBD1 matches at 8 bases. This CDR3 comprises 15 residues. Germline V CDR1 and CDR2: KGHDR, SFDVKD. Trimming removed 3 bases from V and 5 bases from J; junction bases left unmatched: 7. DNA of the CDR3: TGTGCCACCAGTGATAAAAGGACAGGGCGTTATGGCTACACCTTC. This translates into CATSDKRTGRYGYTF.

This clonotype occurred many times. The chain employs TRBV6-1 and TRBJ1-3, with TRBD1 as a possible D gene (5 bases). Trimming removed 6 bases from V and 0 bases from J, with 15 bases in between. Germline values: CDR1 MNHNS, CDR2 SASEGT. The CDR3 is 16 residues long. CDR3 sequence: CASSNQGADSGNTIYF. In DNA, the CDR3 is TGTGCCAGCAGCAATCAAGGGGCAGACTCTGGAAACACCATATATTTT.

The chain joins TRBV9 to TRBJ1-2; the D is unclear. Trimming took 1 base from V and 6 from J, leaving 4 bases between them. CDR1 is SGDLS, CDR2 YYNGEE, per germline. The CDR3 loop spans 11 amino acids. Here the CDR3 DNA reads TGTGCCAGCAGCGTAAATCATGGCTACACCTTC. As protein: CASSVNHGYTF.

This clonotype was seen repeatedly, ten times or more. The V gene is TRBV27, the J gene TRBJ1-1; unclear D gene. The germline CDR1 and CDR2 sequences are MNHEY and SMNVEV (reference sequence). V lost 6 bases to trimming and J lost 3 bases, with 11 bases between them. This CDR3 comprises 13 residues. CDR3 region: CASSRVGDTEAFF. Here the CDR3 DNA reads TGTGCCAGCAGCCGGGTCGGGGACACTGAAGCTTTCTTT.

This clonotype was recorded at least ten times. This chain connects TRBV6-6 to TRBJ2-6; D assignment may be TRBD1 or TRBD2 (6 bases each). Germline CDR1 reads MNHNY; CDR2 reads SVGAGI (reference sequence). V gave up 2 bases and J gave up 2 bases, with 13 bases separating them. The CDR3 contains 17 residues. The CDR3 DNA is TGTGCCAGCAGTTACCCGATCGGGGGCGCTGGGGCCAACGTCCTGACTTTC. It encodes CASSYPIGGAGANVLTF.

This clonotype has a count of ten or more. The chain combines TRBV12-3 or TRBV12-4 with TRBJ1-2; 8 bases agree with TRBD1. J was trimmed by 7 bases and V by 7 bases; bases with no gene match: 11. CDR3 size: 14 residues. The CDR3 here is CASTRGQAKGGYTF. The CDR3 DNA sequence: TGTGCCAGCACCAGGGGGCAGGCGAAAGGTGGCTACACCTTC.

This clonotype showed up many times. The chain recombines TRBV28 with TRBJ1-1; possible D gene TRBD1, 6 bases. CDR1 MDHEN and CDR2 SYDVKM come from the germline V gene. The CDR3 length is 16 residues. Trimming pared 3 bases from V and 3 bases from J, leaving 17 bases between. The CDR3 region has the DNA TGTGCCAGCAGTTTGATCGGGGGAGGGGGGGACACTGAAGCTTTCTTT. It encodes CASSLIGGGGDTEAFF.

This clonotype was seen at least ten times. V is TRBV7-4 and J is TRBJ1-5; D unresolved. V was pared by 1 base and J by 2 bases, with 6 bases between. Germline values: CDR1 SGHVT, CDR2 SQSDAQ. The CDR3 is 14 amino acids. The CDR3 here is CASSLDRGNQPQHF. Written as DNA, the CDR3 is TGTGCCAGCAGCTTAGATCGGGGCAATCAGCCCCAGCATTTT.

The table lists this clonotype with many counts. This chain uses TRBV12-3 or TRBV12-4 with TRBJ2-1; D gene unclear. The CDR3 sequence is 12 residues long. Trimming cost V 5 bases and J 8 bases, with 10 bases left between them. The CDR3 coding sequence is TGTGCCAGCAGTCCCACAAACCATGAGCAGTTCTTC. Amino acids: CASSPTNHEQFF.

This clonotype was detected ten times or more. The chain combines TRBV28 with TRBJ2-1; the match to TRBD1 covers 10 bases. Unmatched junction bases numbered 7, after V lost 7 bases and J lost 7 bases. This CDR3 has 14 amino acids. Germline assignment: CDR1 MDHEN and CDR2 SYDVKM. In DNA form, the CDR3 reads TGTGCCAGCACTTTGGGGGACAGGGGAAATGAGCAGTTCTTC. Its translation: CASTLGDRGNEQFF.

The sample holds many counts of this clonotype. The V gene is TRBV28, the J gene TRBJ2-1, with D possibly matching TRBD1 (8 bases). V lost 5 bases and J 0 bases, leaving 26 bases between the germline ends. Germline V lookup: CDR1 MDHEN, CDR2 SYDVKM. The CDR3 totals 20 residues. CDR3 DNA: TGTGCCAGCAGTACCAACCGCGGACAGGGTGGGAGGGGCTCCTACAATGAGCAGTTCTTC. As protein: CASSTNRGQGGRGSYNEQFF.

The CDR3: CASSLSTWGIMNQPQHF. The CDR3 DNA is TGTGCCAGCAGTTTATCCACTTGGGGCATAATGAATCAGCCCCAGCATTTT. This chain links TRBV12-3 or TRBV12-4 with TRBJ1-5; D is perhaps TRBD1 (5 bases). V was clipped by 2 bases and J by 4 bases, with 18 bases between them. This CDR3 has 17 amino acids.